Shown below are 19 T cell receptor beta chains from a single sample sequenced in a study of T cell responses to AZD1222 COVID-19 vaccine. The method was immunoSEQ multiplex PCR; TCRdb's version includes in-frame clones alone and lacks a portion of them. The sample shows some 190,000 clones, approximately 90% of them seen only once. Source: peripheral blood, taken on day 0 of AZD1222 vaccination. The receptors originated from an adult in good health.

This sequence joins TRBV2 and TRBJ1-1, with TRBD1 identical over 8 bases. Unmatched junction bases numbered 11, after V lost 7 bases and J lost 4 bases. The CDR3 is made up of 15 amino acids. Germline lookup yields CDR1 SNHLY and CDR2 FYNNEI. In nucleotides, the CDR3 is TGTGCCAGCACCGGATTTTTAACAGGGGGCACTGAAGCTTTCTTT. This translates into CASTGFLTGGTEAFF.

This chain's CDR3 is CASSYLVGSYEQYF. The CDR3, as DNA: TGTGCCAGCAGTTACCTGGTTGGCTCCTACGAGCAGTACTTC. This chain uses TRBV6-5 with TRBJ2-7; D not resolved. Germline CDR1 and CDR2: MNHEY and SVGAGI. The CDR3 consists of 14 residues. V was trimmed by 2 bases and J by 0 bases, leaving 8 bases between them.

The chain combines TRBV11-2 with TRBJ2-7, with D unresolved. Germline V gene lookup returns CDR1 SGHAT and CDR2 FQNNGV. Deletions cut 5 bases from V and 6 bases from J, with 17 bases between. CDR3 length: 14 amino acids. The CDR3 protein is CASSPWTVRSEQYV. CDR3 in DNA: TGTGCCAGCAGCCCTTGGACGGTCCGCTCCGAGCAGTACGTC.

This clone was seen a few times. The chain carries TRBV7-6 and TRBJ2-7, with D possibly TRBD1 on 5 matching bases. V lost 4 bases to trimming and J lost 7 bases, with 14 bases between them. This CDR3 region has 13 residues. CDR1 is SGHVS, CDR2 FNYEAQ, per germline. This CDR3 reads CASSSKSRTEQYF. CDR3 nucleotide sequence: TGTGCCAGCAGCTCGAAGAGTCGGACAGAGCAGTACTTC.

In its sample, this clone was seen a few times. This rearrangement joins TRBV3-1 (or the pseudogene TRBV3-2) to TRBJ2-7, with 10 bases identical to TRBD2. The CDR3 runs to 15 residues. Germline CDR1 LGHDT, CDR2 YNNKEL (reference sequence). V lost 2 bases and J lost 5; bases outside the gene matches: 6. The CDR3 loop is CASSQSVLAGNEQYV. The DNA of the CDR3 is TGTGCCAGCAGCCAATCGGTACTAGCGGGGAACGAGCAGTACGTC.

This clone was seen only once. J is TRBJ2-1 and V is TRBV9, with TRBD2 matching over 11 bases. Trimming cost V 3 bases and J 6 bases; bases outside gene matches: 8. The CDR3 is 16 residues long. The V gene's germline CDR1 is SGDLS and CDR2 YYNGEE. CDR3 protein: CASSDRLAGHRNEQFF. CDR3 nucleotide sequence: TGTGCCAGCAGCGACCGACTAGCGGGGCACCGCAATGAGCAGTTCTTC.

The chain uses TRBV28 and TRBJ2-1; 7 bases match TRBD1. CDR1 is MDHEN, CDR2 SYDVKM, per germline. CDR3 length: 12 residues. The V and J ends lost 4 bases and 15 bases, in that order; junction bases with no gene match: 9. The CDR3 DNA follows: TGTGCCAGCAGTTACCTCCGGGACAGACTGTTCTTC. This encodes CASSYLRDRLFF.

The chain links TRBV4-2 to TRBJ1-1; a possible D gene is TRBD1 (6 bases). CDR1 and CDR2 from the germline V gene are LGHNA and YNFKEQ. Trimming took off 0 bases at V and 5 bases at J, with 13 bases between the two ends. This CDR3 is built from 15 residues. The CDR3 bases are TGTGCCAGCAGCCAAGATTGGGGGGCCGGTACTGAAGCTTTCTTT. Translating gives CASSQDWGAGTEAFF.

This rearrangement joins TRBV6-5 to TRBJ2-5; 11 bases are a match to TRBD1. From germline, CDR1 is MNHEY and CDR2 SVGAGI. Losses at the gene ends were 10 bases for V and 4 bases for J; bases not matched to a gene: 8. CDR3 length: 14 amino acids. The CDR3 coding sequence is TGTGCCACCGCGGGGACAGGGGGTACAGAGACCCAGTACTTC. This translates into CATAGTGGTETQYF.

The J gene is TRBJ1-6, the V gene TRBV27; TRBD1 is a possible D gene (6 bases). This CDR3 is 15 amino acids long. The V gene's germline CDR1 is MNHEY and CDR2 SMNVEV (reference sequence). V gave up 6 bases and J gave up 4 bases, with 13 bases separating them. Here the CDR3 reads CASRTMDSYNSPLHF. CDR3 nucleotide sequence: TGTGCCAGCAGGACCATGGACAGTTATAATTCACCCCTCCACTTT.

The sample holds one count of this clone. The V call is TRBV4-1, the J call TRBJ1-5; a weak D match, TRBD1 (5 bases). Germline-derived CDR1 and CDR2 are MGHRA and YSYEKL. Between the trimmed V and J ends, which lost 4 bases and 0 bases, there was a span of 16 bases. This CDR3 contains 17 residues. CDR3 DNA sequence: TGCGCCAGCAGCCGAGGGGAGTCAGGGAGTAGCAATCAGCCCCAGCATTTT. This sequence encodes CASSRGESGSSNQPQHF.

V and J are TRBV29-1 and TRBJ1-1; D ambiguous. Germline V CDR1 and CDR2: SQVTM, ANQGSEA. V was trimmed by 4 bases and J by 1 base, leaving 7 bases between them. The CDR3 is 12 residues long. This CDR3 reads CSVGRPNTEAFF. As DNA, the CDR3 is TGCAGCGTTGGCCGACCGAACACTGAAGCTTTCTTT.

CDR3 in amino acids: CASSYSEGRLFETQYF. The CDR3 DNA reads TGTGCCAGCAGTTACTCGGAGGGGCGCCTTTTTGAGACCCAGTACTTC. J is TRBJ2-5 and V is TRBV6-2 or TRBV6-3; perhaps TRBD2 as D (6 bases). The CDR3 loop spans 16 amino acids. The germline V gene encodes CDR1 MNHEY and CDR2 SVGEGT. Trimming pared 0 bases from V and 5 bases from J, leaving 16 bases between.

The chain employs TRBV9 and TRBJ2-3, with 13 positions matching TRBD2. J lost 0 bases, V lost 2 bases, and 3 bases had no gene match. The CDR3 extends over 17 amino acids. Germline loops: CDR1 SGDLS, CDR2 YYNGEE. The CDR3 DNA sequence: TGTGCCAGCAGCGTTTGGGGACTAGCGGGGAGCACAGATACGCAGTATTTT. This translates into CASSVWGLAGSTDTQYF.

This clone was recorded a few times. The rearrangement links TRBV3-1 (or the pseudogene TRBV3-2) to TRBJ2-7; TRBD2 matches at 7 bases. This CDR3 spans 15 amino acids. V lost 1 base to trimming and J lost 6 bases; unmatched junction nucleotides: 9. The germline gives CDR1 LGHDT, CDR2 YNNKEL (reference sequence). This CDR3 is CASSQGREATSEQYV. In nucleotides, the CDR3 is TGTGCCAGCAGCCAAGGACGGGAGGCCACCTCCGAGCAGTACGTC.

The J gene is TRBJ2-1, the V gene TRBV29-1; 9 bases align to TRBD2. This CDR3 has 15 residues. V dropped 0 bases and J dropped 8; count of bases not matched to a gene: 8. Germline CDR1 reads SQVTM; CDR2 reads ANQGSEA. The CDR3 DNA sequence: TGCAGCGTTGAAGATGTTGGGACTAGCAGCGATGAGCAGTTCTTC. It translates to CSVEDVGTSSDEQFF.

CDR3: CASRGGSSGNTIYF. CDR3 in DNA: TGTGCCAGCAGGGGGGGGAGTTCTGGAAACACCATATATTTT. The chain has TRBV6-5 and TRBJ1-3; D may be TRBD1 (5 bases). CDR1 is MNHEY and CDR2 is SVGAGI in the germline V gene. V gave up 6 bases and J gave up 1 base, with 10 bases separating them. The CDR3 spans 14 residues.

The chain uses TRBV7-9 and TRBJ1-5, with D uncertain. Between the trimmed V and J ends, which lost 1 base and 2 bases, there was a span of 6 bases. CDR3 length: 14 amino acids. In germline, CDR1 is SEHNR, CDR2 FQNEAQ (reference sequence). The CDR3 protein is CASSLGLGNQPQHF. The CDR3 DNA follows: TGTGCCAGCAGCTTAGGTTTGGGCAATCAGCCCCAGCATTTT.

The V gene is TRBV7-2, the J gene TRBJ2-3, with unresolved D. V lost 1 base and J 1 base, leaving 3 bases between the germline ends. Germline V gene sequence: CDR1 SGHTA, CDR2 FQGNSA. CDR3 length equals 13 residues. Written as DNA, the CDR3 is TGTGCCAGCAGCTTAGAACGCACAGATACGCAGTATTTT. As protein: CASSLERTDTQYF.